These 25 T cell receptor beta chains originate from one sample sequenced in a study of Ad26.COV2.S vaccination and SARS-CoV-2 variants. The data were produced by immunoSEQ multiplex PCR, yet TCRdb's version contains in-frame clones alone and is incomplete. The sample lists over 110,000 clones, 86% occurring once. The specimen was peripheral blood, collected after recovery from COVID-19. These receptors came from a human donor who had recovered from COVID-19.

This clone was recorded only once. V and J are TRBV6-2 or TRBV6-3 and TRBJ2-1; no reliable D call. The V end lost 2 bases, the J end lost 6 bases, and 2 bases lay between the germline ends. The CDR3 length is 11 residues. Looked up from germline, CDR1 is MNHEY and CDR2 is SVGEGT. This chain's CDR3 is CASSYGNEQFF. In DNA form, the CDR3 reads TGTGCCAGCAGTTACGGCAATGAGCAGTTCTTC.

This rearrangement joins TRBV27 to TRBJ1-2; D perhaps matches TRBD1 (5 bases). The CDR3 is made up of 14 amino acids. Germline CDR1 reads MNHEY; CDR2 reads SMNVEV (reference sequence). Trimming stripped 7 bases from V and 2 bases from J, with 14 bases between. In DNA, the CDR3 is TGTGCCAGCAAGTCAGGGAAGTCGAACTATGGCTACACCTTC. Protein: CASKSGKSNYGYTF.

The J gene is TRBJ1-4, the V gene TRBV6-5, with D hard to call. This CDR3 has 13 residues. Germline V lookup: CDR1 MNHEY, CDR2 SVGAGI. V dropped 6 bases and J dropped 0 bases, with 5 bases sitting between them. Here the CDR3 DNA reads TGTGCCAGCAGACGGGCAACTAATGAAAAACTGTTTTTT. Protein sequence: CASRRATNEKLFF.

The chain uses TRBV6-5 and TRBJ2-7; D is unresolved. This CDR3 has 14 residues. The V gene lost 0 bases and the J gene lost 1 base, with 7 bases spanning the gap. From germline, CDR1 is MNHEY and CDR2 SVGAGI. The CDR3 nucleotides read TGTGCCAGCAGTTACTCGGCGGAGTCCTACGAGCAGTACTTC. Translation gives CASSYSAESYEQYF.

This clone was picked up one time. The chain links TRBV28 to TRBJ1-6, with 9 bases identical to TRBD1. The J segment lost 7 bases and the V segment lost 6 bases, leaving 10 bases of the junction unmatched. Germline V gene data show CDR1 as MDHEN and CDR2 as SYDVKM. The CDR3 length is 16 residues. The CDR3 region has the DNA TGTGCCAGCAGGTTCCCGGGACAGGGTCTAAATTCACCCCTCCACTTT. Translated: CASRFPGQGLNSPLHF.

This chain connects TRBV28 to TRBJ1-6; 9 nucleotides agree with TRBD1. From germline, CDR1 is MDHEN and CDR2 SYDVKM. Trimming cost V 5 bases and J 8 bases; bases outside gene matches: 10. The CDR3 totals 16 residues. The DNA of the CDR3 is TGTGCCAGCAGTCTAACCTCCGGGACAGGGCATTCACCCCTCCACTTT. Residues: CASSLTSGTGHSPLHF.

On this clone itself: One junction end does not reproduce the germline sequence, and a read error may be involved. The V gene is TRBV7-8, the J gene TRBJ1-2, with 7 bases fitting TRBD1. This CDR3 region has 15 residues. Germline-derived CDR1 and CDR2 are SGHVS and FQNEAQ. The CDR3 bases are TGTGCCAGCAGCGATCCCAGGGGGGGCGACGACAATGGGATCTTC. It codes for CASSDPRGGDDNGIF.

The V call is TRBV19, the J call TRBJ2-2, with D possibly TRBD1 on 6 matching bases. The ends were cut back, 2 bases at V and 2 bases at J, with 24 bases in the middle. In germline, CDR1 is LNHDA, CDR2 SQIVND (reference sequence). The CDR3 runs to 20 residues. In nucleotides, the CDR3 is TGTGCCAGTAGTATAAATTTAGGACAGCCGTTCATAAAAAACACCGGGGAGCTGTTTTTT. It yields the protein CASSINLGQPFIKNTGELFF.

J is TRBJ1-1 and V is TRBV12-3 or TRBV12-4, with unresolved D. The CDR3 is 13 amino acids. Trimming took 5 bases from V and 11 from J, leaving 18 bases between them. The CDR3, as DNA: TGTGCCAGCAGTCCTAGGGTATGGCAAGGCGCTTTCTTT. Translating gives CASSPRVWQGAFF.

This clone was observed a few times. This chain joins TRBV5-4 and TRBJ2-7; TRBD2 matches 10 bases. The CDR3 is 15 residues long. The trim removed 0 bases at V and 2 bases at J, leaving 2 bases unmatched. Germline V gene data show CDR1 as SGHNT and CDR2 as YYREEE (reference sequence). The CDR3 nucleotides read TGTGCCAGCAGCTTGGCTAGCGGGGGCCCCTACGAGCAGTACTTC. This gives the protein CASSLASGGPYEQYF. The full variable domain, in which reference TRBV5-4 and TRBJ2-7 provide the parts outside the CDR3, is ETGVTQSPTHLIKTRGQQVTLRCSSQSGHNTVSWYQQALGQGPQFIFQYYREEENGRGNFPPRFSGLQFPNYSSELNVNALELDDSALYLCASSLASGGPYEQYFGPGTRLTVT.

Written as DNA, the CDR3 is TGTGCCAGCTCACCAGCCAGCGGGGGGAAAGAGACCCAGTACTTC. Encoded protein: CASSPASGGKETQYF. This chain joins TRBV18 and TRBJ2-5; 9 bases agree with TRBD2. CDR1 and CDR2 (germline): KGHSH, LQKENI. The length of the CDR3 is 15 residues. Unmatched junction bases numbered 4, after V lost 2 bases and J lost 3 bases. Looking up the rest from reference TRBV18 and TRBJ2-5 gives the full variable domain: NAGVMQNPRHLVRRRGQEARLRCSPMKGHSHVYWYRQLPEEGLKFMVYLQKENIIDESGMPKERFSAEFPKEGPSILRIQQVVRGDSAAYFCASSPASGGKETQYFGPGTRLLVL.

In this sample, this clone turned up a few times. The chain links TRBV7-8 to TRBJ2-1; D ambiguous. CDR1 SGHVS and CDR2 FQNEAQ come from the germline V gene. The CDR3 is 14 residues long. V was clipped by 2 bases and J by 2 bases, with 7 bases between them. The CDR3 DNA is TGTGCCAGCAGCTTAACCACTACCTACAATGAGCAGTTCTTC. It codes for CASSLTTTYNEQFF. The complete variable domain, with remaining parts taken from reference TRBV7-8 and TRBJ2-1, reads GAGVSQSPRYKVAKRGQDVALRCDPISGHVSLFWYQQALGQGPEFLTYFQNEAQLDKSGLPSDRFFAERPEGSVSTLKIQRTQQEDSAVYLCASSLTTTYNEQFFGPGTRLTVL.

V gene TRBV4-3 combines with J gene TRBJ1-4; D might be TRBD1 (5 bases). This CDR3 comprises 15 residues. Germline-derived CDR1 and CDR2 are LGHNA and YSLEER. V was cut by 4 bases and J by 8 bases, with 17 bases left in between. This chain's CDR3 is CASSRSGRAQEKLFF. CDR3 nucleotide sequence: TGCGCCAGCAGCCGGTCAGGGAGGGCGCAGGAAAAACTGTTTTTT.

This clone was recorded once. The chain links TRBV4-3 to TRBJ2-3; a possible D gene is TRBD2 (6 bases). This CDR3 contains 17 residues. V was clipped by 0 bases and J by 4 bases, with 17 bases between them. CDR1 LGHNA and CDR2 YSLEER come from the germline V gene. The CDR3: CASSQDSKVWGADTQYF. The CDR3 bases are TGCGCCAGCAGCCAAGATAGTAAGGTTTGGGGGGCAGATACGCAGTATTTT.

This chain connects TRBV25-1 to TRBJ1-1, with D tentatively TRBD1 (5 bases). Deletions cut 5 bases from V and 3 bases from J, with 13 bases between. This CDR3 contains 14 residues. Germline CDR1 reads MGHDK; CDR2 reads SYGVNS. The CDR3 DNA reads as TGTGCCAGCAGTAAGGCAGGGCGGGACACTGAAGCTTTCTTT. Translation gives CASSKAGRDTEAFF. Looking up the rest from reference TRBV25-1 and TRBJ1-1 gives the full variable domain: EADIYQTPRYLVIGTGKKITLECSQTMGHDKMYWYQQDPGMELHLIHYSYGVNSTEKGDLSSESTVSRIRTEHFPLTLESARPSHTSQYLCASSKAGRDTEAFFGQGTRLTVV.

This clone has just one count. This chain joins TRBV6-5 and TRBJ1-4, with unresolved D. Germline V gene sequence: CDR1 MNHEY, CDR2 SVGAGI. Trimming removed 0 bases from V and 7 bases from J, with 15 bases in between. The CDR3 has 16 residues. This CDR3 is CASSYSALGISEKLFF. In DNA form, the CDR3 reads TGTGCCAGCAGTTACTCGGCTCTCGGAATAAGTGAAAAACTGTTTTTT.

The chain recombines TRBV19 with TRBJ1-2; D is perhaps TRBD1 (5 bases). The CDR3 runs 14 residues. From germline, CDR1 is LNHDA and CDR2 SQIVND (reference sequence). The ends were cut back, 5 bases at V and 0 bases at J, with 10 bases in the middle. The CDR3 loop reads CASSQQTANYGYTF. In DNA form, the CDR3 reads TGTGCCAGTAGTCAACAGACAGCTAACTATGGCTACACCTTC.

With respect to this clone: Additional DNA sequences in this sample encode the identical CDR3. The chain employs TRBV19 and TRBJ2-7, with D perhaps being TRBD1 or TRBD2 (5 bases each). The CDR3 runs 14 residues. V was shortened by 6 bases and J by 2 bases, with 14 bases between the two germline ends. Germline values: CDR1 LNHDA, CDR2 SQIVND (reference sequence). The CDR3 spells CASSPGQGAYEQYF. DNA for the CDR3: TGTGCCAGTAGCCCGGGGCAGGGAGCCTACGAGCAGTACTTC.

In its sample, this clone was seen a few times. J is TRBJ2-1 and V is TRBV5-4; either TRBD1 or TRBD2 may supply D (5 bases each). The length of the CDR3 is 17 residues. The germline gives CDR1 SGHNT, CDR2 YYREEE (reference sequence). V was cut by 2 bases and J by 2 bases, with 17 bases left in between. The DNA for the CDR3 is TGTGCCAGCAGCTTCTTCGGTCGGGGACCACCCTACAATGAGCAGTTCTTC. Translating gives CASSFFGRGPPYNEQFF. Together with reference TRBV5-4 and TRBJ2-1, the CDR3 gives the full variable domain: ETGVTQSPTHLIKTRGQQVTLRCSSQSGHNTVSWYQQALGQGPQFIFQYYREEENGRGNFPPRFSGLQFPNYSSELNVNALELDDSALYLCASSFFGRGPPYNEQFFGPGTRLTVL.

The chain has TRBV19 and TRBJ2-3, with TRBD1 matching over 9 bases. CDR1 is LNHDA and CDR2 is SQIVND in the germline V gene (reference sequence). V shed 3 bases and J 5 bases; nucleotides not matched to a gene: 9. The CDR3 covers 16 residues. CDR3 in amino acids: CASSIHRGPRGDTQYF. The DNA for the CDR3 is TGTGCCAGTAGTATTCACAGGGGGCCCCGGGGAGATACGCAGTATTTT.

This chain uses TRBV5-6 with TRBJ2-1, with 12 bases aligning to TRBD2. Trimming took 4 bases from V and 3 from J; bases not matched to a gene: 8. The CDR3 is 17 residues long. Germline CDR1 SGHDT, CDR2 YYEEEE. This chain's CDR3 is CASSDQTSGGIYNEQFF. The CDR3 region has the DNA TGTGCCAGCAGCGATCAGACTAGCGGGGGTATCTACAATGAGCAGTTCTTC.

The V and J genes are TRBV6-5 and TRBJ1-1, with D maybe TRBD1 (5 bases). V shed 8 bases and J shed 0 bases, with 10 bases lying between them. The CDR3 length is 13 residues. Germline loops: CDR1 MNHEY, CDR2 SVGAGI. CDR3 loop: CASFQGLNTEAFF. CDR3 in DNA: TGTGCCAGCTTTCAGGGTTTGAACACTGAAGCTTTCTTT.

This clone was observed a single time. The chain uses TRBV4-3 and TRBJ1-1; possible D gene TRBD1, 5 bases. Germline V CDR1 and CDR2: LGHNA, YSLEER. The CDR3 extends over 15 amino acids. Trimming pared 0 bases from V and 1 base from J, leaving 9 bases between. CDR3 amino acids: CASSQDARGNTEAFF. CDR3 DNA sequence: TGCGCCAGCAGCCAAGATGCTAGGGGGAACACTGAAGCTTTCTTT.

V usage is TRBV11-2 and J usage is TRBJ2-1; unclear D gene. Germline lookup yields CDR1 SGHAT and CDR2 FQNNGV. The CDR3 runs to 16 residues. V lost 1 base to trimming and J lost 0 bases, with 10 bases between them. The CDR3 region has the DNA TGTGCCAGCAGCTTAGTTCCCCCGAGCTCCTACAATGAGCAGTTCTTC. Protein product: CASSLVPPSSYNEQFF.

This clone was counted between two and nine times. This sequence joins TRBV30 and TRBJ2-3; D remains unclear. V dropped 3 bases and J dropped 2 bases, with 0 bases sitting between them. The CDR3 is made up of 10 amino acids. CDR1 GTSNPN and CDR2 SVGIG come from the germline V gene (reference sequence). Here the CDR3 reads CAWSTDTQYF. In nucleotides, the CDR3 is TGTGCCTGGAGCACAGATACGCAGTATTTT.